The 10 T cell receptor beta chains below were found in one sample sequenced in a study of shared clonotypes between healthy human individuals (dated by TCRdb to the early 2020s). Libraries were prepared through the immunoSEQ multiplex PCR assay. TCRdb took over this immuneACCESS table, retaining in-frame rearrangements with V and J assigned. Such tables are incomplete; in checked studies, under half of the missing clones stem from an unresolved V gene, and the remainder is unexplained. The sample table records about 490,000 clones; over 60% of these occur just once. The ten largest clones add up to 10% to 15% of the sample. The sample was PBMCs. The source is a woman between 40 and 55 years old in good health. Some clones in this sample may be carry-over from other donors' samples.

The table lists this clone with a few counts. This sample includes further DNA sequences coding for the same CDR3. This rearrangement joins TRBV20-1 to TRBJ2-3; D not certain. V dropped 7 bases and J dropped 5 bases, with 10 bases sitting between them. The length of the CDR3 is 11 residues. Germline V gene lookup returns CDR1 DFQATT and CDR2 SNEGSKA (reference sequence). The CDR3 bases are TGCAGTGAGAAGAGACAAGATACGCAGTATTTT. Amino acids: CSEKRQDTQYF.

This clone was recorded at least ten times. Other nucleotide sequences in the sample specify the same CDR3. J is TRBJ2-3 and V is TRBV9; D assignment may be TRBD1 or TRBD2 (6 bases each). This CDR3 contains 14 residues. Germline CDR1 reads SGDLS; CDR2 reads YYNGEE. Trimming took 2 bases from V and 0 from J, leaving 7 bases between them. In DNA form, the CDR3 reads TGTGCCAGCAGCGTCGGGGGCAGCACAGATACGCAGTATTTT. This sequence encodes CASSVGGSTDTQYF.

As concerns this clone: A far larger clone differs by one base, so this is likely a read error. The genes are TRBV7-3 and TRBJ2-1; TRBD2 aligns across 13 bases. The CDR3 is made up of 15 amino acids. CDR1 SGHTA and CDR2 FQGTGA come from the germline V gene. The CDR3: CAGSTRTSGSDEQFF. In DNA, the CDR3 is TGTGCCGGCAGTACGCGGACTAGCGGGAGCGATGAGCAGTTCTTC.

This chain connects TRBV19 to TRBJ1-3; D unresolved. This CDR3 is 15 amino acids long. The germline V gene encodes CDR1 LNHDA and CDR2 SQIVND (reference sequence). With 3 bases removed from V and 0 bases from J, the gap between germline ends came to 9 bases. The DNA of the CDR3 is TGTGCCAGTAGTATCGGCCGAATCTCTGGAAACACCATATATTTT. Protein product: CASSIGRISGNTIYF.

A word on this clone: A far larger clone lies a single base away; this is likely a read error. CDR3 nucleotide sequence: TGTGCCAGCGGCCAAGATCTAGGGAGCGGGGCCAACGTCCTGACTTTC. Translating gives CASGQDLGSGANVLTF. The chain couples TRBV4-2 to TRBJ2-6, with TRBD2 as a possible D gene (5 bases). The CDR3 is 16 amino acids. CDR1 is LGHNA and CDR2 is YNFKEQ in the germline V gene.

The rearrangement joins TRBV6-1 to TRBJ2-3; 9 bases match TRBD2. Germline loops: CDR1 MNHNS, CDR2 SASEGT. CDR3 length equals 17 residues. Trimming at V came to 3 bases and at J to 2 bases, leaving 9 bases not matched to a gene. As DNA, the CDR3 is TGTGCCAGCAGTGATATTAGCGGGAGCCCGATCACAGATACGCAGTATTTT. This encodes CASSDISGSPITDTQYF.

The DNA for the CDR3 is TGTGCCAGTAGTCCTAACACCGGGGCGAATCAGCCCCAGCATTTT. Protein sequence: CASSPNTGANQPQHF. This chain uses TRBV19 with TRBJ1-5; D possibly corresponds to TRBD1 (5 bases). The CDR3 is 15 amino acids. Trimming took 5 bases from V and 4 from J, leaving 15 bases between them. CDR1 is LNHDA, CDR2 SQIVND, per germline (reference sequence).

The chain uses TRBV21-1 and TRBJ2-7; TRBD2, the table's D call, was not compared with the DNA. TRBV21-1 is a pseudogene segment. The CDR3 has 14 residues. CDR3 amino acids: CATHRPGLAYEQYF. The CDR3 DNA sequence: TGTGCCACCCATCGTCCGGGACTAGCCTACGAGCAGTACTTC.

This clone was counted a single time. A much larger clone lies one base from this, so it may be a read error. Additional DNA sequences in this sample encode the identical CDR3. This chain uses TRBV5-6 with TRBJ2-5; either TRBD1 or TRBD2 may fit D (5 bases each). The germline CDR1 and CDR2 sequences are SGHDT and YYEEEE. V lost 4 bases and J 11 bases, leaving 15 bases between the germline ends. CDR3 length equals 12 residues. The CDR3 sequence is CASSLGVSEQYF. The CDR3 region has the DNA TGTGCCAGCAGCCTGGGGGTGAGTGAGCAGTACTTC.

There are a few counts of this clone. For the CDR3, the DNA is TGCGCCAGCCGCCCGGGCGGGAAAATGGAGCAGTACTTC. Translating it yields CASRPGGKMEQYF. The chain is built from TRBV5-1 and TRBJ2-7, with a tentative D call TRBD2 (6 bases). Trimming removed 7 bases from V and 7 bases from J, with 18 bases in between. This CDR3 comprises 13 residues. From germline, CDR1 is SGHRS and CDR2 YFSETQ. Supplemented by reference TRBV5-1 and TRBJ2-7, the full variable domain reads KAGVTQTPRYLIKTRGQQVTLSCSPISGHRSVSWYQQTPGQGLQFLFEYFSETQRNKGNFPGRFSGRQFSNSRSEMNVSTLELGDSALYLCASRPGGKMEQYFGPGTRLTVT.